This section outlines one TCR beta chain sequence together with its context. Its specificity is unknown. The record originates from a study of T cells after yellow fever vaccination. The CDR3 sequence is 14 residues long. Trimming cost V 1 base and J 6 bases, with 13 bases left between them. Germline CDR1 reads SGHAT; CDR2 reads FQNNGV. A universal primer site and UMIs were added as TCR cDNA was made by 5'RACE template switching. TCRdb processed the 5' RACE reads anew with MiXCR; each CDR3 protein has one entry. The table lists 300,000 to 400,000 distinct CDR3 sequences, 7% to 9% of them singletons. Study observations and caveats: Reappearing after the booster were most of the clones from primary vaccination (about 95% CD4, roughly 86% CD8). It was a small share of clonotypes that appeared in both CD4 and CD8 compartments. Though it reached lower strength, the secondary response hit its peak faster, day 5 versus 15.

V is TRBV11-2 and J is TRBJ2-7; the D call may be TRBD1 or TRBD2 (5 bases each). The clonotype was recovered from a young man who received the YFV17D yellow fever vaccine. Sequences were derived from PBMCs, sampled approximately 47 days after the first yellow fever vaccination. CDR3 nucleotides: TGTGCCAGCAGCTTAGTCGGGGCAACCCTCGAGCAGTACTTC. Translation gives CASSLVGATLEQYF.